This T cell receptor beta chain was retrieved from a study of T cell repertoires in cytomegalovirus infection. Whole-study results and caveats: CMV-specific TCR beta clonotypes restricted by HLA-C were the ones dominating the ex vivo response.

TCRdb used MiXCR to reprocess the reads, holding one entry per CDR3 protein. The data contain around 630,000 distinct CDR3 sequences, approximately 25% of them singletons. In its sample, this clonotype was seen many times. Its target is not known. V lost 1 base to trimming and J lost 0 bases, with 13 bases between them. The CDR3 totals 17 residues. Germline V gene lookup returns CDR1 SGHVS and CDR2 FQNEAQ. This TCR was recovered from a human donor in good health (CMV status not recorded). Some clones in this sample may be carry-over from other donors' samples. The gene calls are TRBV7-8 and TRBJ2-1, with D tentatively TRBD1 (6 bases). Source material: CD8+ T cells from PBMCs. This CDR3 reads CASSLVSGQSSYNEQFF. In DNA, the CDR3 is TGTGCCAGCAGCTTAGTATCCGGACAGAGCTCCTACAATGAGCAGTTCTTC.